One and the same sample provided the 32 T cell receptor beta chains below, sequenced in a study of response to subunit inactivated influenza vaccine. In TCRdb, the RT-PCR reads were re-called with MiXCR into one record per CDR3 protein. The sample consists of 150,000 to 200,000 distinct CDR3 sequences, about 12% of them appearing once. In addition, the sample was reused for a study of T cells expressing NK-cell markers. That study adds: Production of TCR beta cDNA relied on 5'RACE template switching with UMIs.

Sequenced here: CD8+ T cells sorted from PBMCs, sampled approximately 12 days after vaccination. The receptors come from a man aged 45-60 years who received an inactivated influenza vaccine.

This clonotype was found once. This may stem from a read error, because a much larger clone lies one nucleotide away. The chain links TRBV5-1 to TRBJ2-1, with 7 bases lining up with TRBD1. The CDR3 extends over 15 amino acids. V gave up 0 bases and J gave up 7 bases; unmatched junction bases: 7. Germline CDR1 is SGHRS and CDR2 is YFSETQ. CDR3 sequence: CASSLEPDRFNEQFF. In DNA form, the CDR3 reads TGCGCCAGCAGCTTGGAACCGGACAGGTTTAATGAGCAGTTCTTC.

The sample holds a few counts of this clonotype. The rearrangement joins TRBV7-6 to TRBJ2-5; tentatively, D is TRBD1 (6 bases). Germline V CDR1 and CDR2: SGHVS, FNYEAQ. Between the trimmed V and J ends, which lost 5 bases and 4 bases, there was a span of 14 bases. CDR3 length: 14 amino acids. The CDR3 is CASSPQRGIETQYF. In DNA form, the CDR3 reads TGTGCCAGCAGCCCGCAGAGGGGGATAGAGACCCAGTACTTC.

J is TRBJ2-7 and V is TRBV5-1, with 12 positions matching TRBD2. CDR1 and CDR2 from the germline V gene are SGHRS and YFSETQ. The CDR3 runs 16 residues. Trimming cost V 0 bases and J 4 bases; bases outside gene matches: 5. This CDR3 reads CASSLVLAGGSYEQYF. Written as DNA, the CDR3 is TGCGCCAGCAGCTTGGTACTAGCGGGAGGTTCGTACGAGCAGTACTTC.

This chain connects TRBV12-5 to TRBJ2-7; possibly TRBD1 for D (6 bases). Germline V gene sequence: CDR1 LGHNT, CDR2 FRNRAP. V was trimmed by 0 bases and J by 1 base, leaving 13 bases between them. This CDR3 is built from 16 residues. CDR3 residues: CASGLVSRTVSYEQYF. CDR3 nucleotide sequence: TGTGCTAGTGGTTTGGTTTCCCGGACAGTTTCCTACGAGCAGTACTTC.

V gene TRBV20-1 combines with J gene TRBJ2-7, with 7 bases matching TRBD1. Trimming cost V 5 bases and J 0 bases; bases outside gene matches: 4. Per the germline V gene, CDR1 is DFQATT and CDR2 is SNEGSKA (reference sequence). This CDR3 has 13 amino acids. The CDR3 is CSAARGSSYEQYF. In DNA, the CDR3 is TGCAGTGCTGCCAGGGGGAGCTCCTACGAGCAGTACTTC.

The CDR3 loop is CASSSRAWAEAFF. CDR3 coding DNA: TGTGCCAGCAGTTCGAGGGCATGGGCTGAAGCTTTCTTT. The V call is TRBV6-5, the J call TRBJ1-1; D unclear. CDR1 is MNHEY and CDR2 is SVGAGI in the germline V gene. The CDR3 has 13 residues. The V and J ends lost 4 bases and 6 bases respectively, with 12 bases between them.

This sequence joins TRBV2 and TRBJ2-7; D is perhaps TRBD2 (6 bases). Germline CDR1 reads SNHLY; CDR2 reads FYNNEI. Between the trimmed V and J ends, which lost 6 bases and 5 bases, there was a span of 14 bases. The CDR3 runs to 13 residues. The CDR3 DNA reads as TGTGCCAGCAGGGGGGAGGAGGTCCACGAGCAGTACTTC. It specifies CASRGEEVHEQYF.

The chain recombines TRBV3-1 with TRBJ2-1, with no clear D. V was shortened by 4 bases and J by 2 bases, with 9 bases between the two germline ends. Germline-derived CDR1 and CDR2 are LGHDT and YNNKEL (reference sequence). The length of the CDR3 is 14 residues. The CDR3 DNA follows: TGTGCCAGCAGCCCCGAAGGCGCCTACAATGAGCAGTTCTTC. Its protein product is CASSPEGAYNEQFF.

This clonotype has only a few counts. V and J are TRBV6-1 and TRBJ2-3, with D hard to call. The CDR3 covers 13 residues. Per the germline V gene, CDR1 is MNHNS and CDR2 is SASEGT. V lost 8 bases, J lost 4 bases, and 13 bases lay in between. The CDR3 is CASSYKRSDTQYF. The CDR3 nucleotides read TGTGCCAGCTCCTATAAACGTTCAGATACGCAGTATTTT.

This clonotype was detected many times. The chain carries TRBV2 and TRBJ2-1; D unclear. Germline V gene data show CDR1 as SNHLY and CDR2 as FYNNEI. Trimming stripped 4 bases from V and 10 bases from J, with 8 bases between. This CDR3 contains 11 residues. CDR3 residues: CASSGLEEQFF. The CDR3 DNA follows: TGTGCCAGCAGTGGACTGGAAGAGCAGTTCTTC.

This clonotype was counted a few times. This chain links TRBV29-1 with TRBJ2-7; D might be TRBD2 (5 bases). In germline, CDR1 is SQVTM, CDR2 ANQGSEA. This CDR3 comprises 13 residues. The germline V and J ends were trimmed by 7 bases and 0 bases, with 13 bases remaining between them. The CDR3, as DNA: TGCAGCGCCTTACTAGTGAGCTCCTACGAGCAGTACTTC. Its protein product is CSALLVSSYEQYF.

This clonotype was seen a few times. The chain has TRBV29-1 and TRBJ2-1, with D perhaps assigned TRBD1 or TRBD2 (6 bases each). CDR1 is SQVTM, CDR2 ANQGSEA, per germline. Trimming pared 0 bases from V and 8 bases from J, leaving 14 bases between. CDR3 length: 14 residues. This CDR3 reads CSVEDKGGRDEQFF. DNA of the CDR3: TGCAGCGTTGAAGATAAAGGGGGGCGCGATGAGCAGTTCTTC.

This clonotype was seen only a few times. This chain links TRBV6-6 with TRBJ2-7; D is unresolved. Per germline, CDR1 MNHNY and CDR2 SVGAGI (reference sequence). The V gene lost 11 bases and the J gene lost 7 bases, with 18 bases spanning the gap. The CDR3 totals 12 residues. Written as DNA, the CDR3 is TGTGCCTGCTTAGGGCCCCTGAGTGAGCAGTACTTC. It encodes CACLGPLSEQYF.

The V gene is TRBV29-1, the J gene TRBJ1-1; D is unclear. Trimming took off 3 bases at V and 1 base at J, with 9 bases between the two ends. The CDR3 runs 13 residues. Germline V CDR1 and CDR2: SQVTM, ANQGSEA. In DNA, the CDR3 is TGCAGCGTTGACCAAGGGTGGAACACTGAAGCTTTCTTT. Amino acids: CSVDQGWNTEAFF.

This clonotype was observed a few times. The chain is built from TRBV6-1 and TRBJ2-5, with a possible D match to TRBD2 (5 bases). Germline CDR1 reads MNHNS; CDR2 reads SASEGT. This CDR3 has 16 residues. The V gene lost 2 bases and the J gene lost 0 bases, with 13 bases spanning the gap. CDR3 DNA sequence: TGTGCCAGCAGTGAACAGGACTTCCTCTACCAAGAGACCCAGTACTTC. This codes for CASSEQDFLYQETQYF.

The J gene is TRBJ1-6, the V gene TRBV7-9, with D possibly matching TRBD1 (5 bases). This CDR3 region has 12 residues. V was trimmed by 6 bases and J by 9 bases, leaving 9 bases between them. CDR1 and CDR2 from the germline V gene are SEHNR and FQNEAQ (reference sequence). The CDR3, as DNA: TGTGCCAGCAGTCGGACATTTTCACCCCTCCACTTT. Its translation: CASSRTFSPLHF.

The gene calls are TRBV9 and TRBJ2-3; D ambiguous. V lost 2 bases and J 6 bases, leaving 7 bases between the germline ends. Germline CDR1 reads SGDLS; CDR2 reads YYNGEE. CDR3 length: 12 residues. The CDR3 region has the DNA TGTGCCAGCAGCGTCGGATATGATACGCAGTATTTT. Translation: CASSVGYDTQYF.

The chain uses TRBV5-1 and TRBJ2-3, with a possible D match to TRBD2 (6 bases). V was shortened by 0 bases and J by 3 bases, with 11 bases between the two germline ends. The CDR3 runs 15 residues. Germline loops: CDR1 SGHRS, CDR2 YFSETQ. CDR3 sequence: CASSLGGVLTDTQYF. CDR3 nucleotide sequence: TGCGCCAGCAGCTTGGGCGGGGTGTTAACAGATACGCAGTATTTT.

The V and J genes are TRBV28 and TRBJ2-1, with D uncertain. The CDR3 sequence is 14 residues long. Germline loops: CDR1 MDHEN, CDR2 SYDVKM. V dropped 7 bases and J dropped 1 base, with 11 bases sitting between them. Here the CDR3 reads CASTTTVSYNEQFF. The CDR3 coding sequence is TGTGCCAGCACAACAACCGTGTCCTACAATGAGCAGTTCTTC.

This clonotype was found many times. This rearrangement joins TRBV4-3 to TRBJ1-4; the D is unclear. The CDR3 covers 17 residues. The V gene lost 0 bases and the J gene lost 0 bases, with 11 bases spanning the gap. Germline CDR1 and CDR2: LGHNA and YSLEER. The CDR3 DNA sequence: TGCGCCAGCAGCCAAGATGTAATCGGGTCAACTAATGAAAAACTGTTTTTT. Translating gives CASSQDVIGSTNEKLFF.

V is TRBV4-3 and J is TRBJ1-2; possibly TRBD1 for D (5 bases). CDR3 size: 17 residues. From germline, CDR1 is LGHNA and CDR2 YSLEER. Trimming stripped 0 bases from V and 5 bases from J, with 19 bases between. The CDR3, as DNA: TGCGCCAGCAGCCAAGATGCGTCCTTGGGGCGGCTGTATGGCTACACCTTC. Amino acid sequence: CASSQDASLGRLYGYTF.

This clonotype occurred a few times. The CDR3 DNA reads as TGTGCCACCAGCAGAGTCGGGACGGAAAACACTGAAGCTTTCTTT. Amino acids: CATSRVGTENTEAFF. The chain employs TRBV15 and TRBJ1-1; D may be TRBD1 (5 bases). V dropped 1 base and J dropped 2 bases, with 11 bases sitting between them. Germline V gene sequence: CDR1 LNHNV, CDR2 YYDKDF (reference sequence). The CDR3 runs 15 residues.

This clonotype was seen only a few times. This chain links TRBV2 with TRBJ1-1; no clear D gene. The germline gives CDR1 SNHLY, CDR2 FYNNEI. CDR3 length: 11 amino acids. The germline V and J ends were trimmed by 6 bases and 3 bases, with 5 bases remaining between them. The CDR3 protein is CASRQDTEAFF. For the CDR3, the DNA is TGTGCCAGCAGGCAAGACACTGAAGCTTTCTTT.

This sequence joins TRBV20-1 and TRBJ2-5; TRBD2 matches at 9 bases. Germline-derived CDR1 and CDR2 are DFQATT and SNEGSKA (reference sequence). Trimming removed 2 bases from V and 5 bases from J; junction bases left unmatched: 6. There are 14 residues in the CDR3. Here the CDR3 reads CSARRASGMETQYF. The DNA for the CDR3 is TGCAGTGCTAGAAGGGCTAGCGGGATGGAGACCCAGTACTTC.

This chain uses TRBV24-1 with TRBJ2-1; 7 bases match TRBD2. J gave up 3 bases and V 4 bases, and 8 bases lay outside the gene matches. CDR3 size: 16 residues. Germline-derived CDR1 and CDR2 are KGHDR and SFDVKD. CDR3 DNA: TGTGCCACCAGTGAGTGGGACCTAGCGGTCTACAATGAGCAGTTCTTC. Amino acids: CATSEWDLAVYNEQFF.

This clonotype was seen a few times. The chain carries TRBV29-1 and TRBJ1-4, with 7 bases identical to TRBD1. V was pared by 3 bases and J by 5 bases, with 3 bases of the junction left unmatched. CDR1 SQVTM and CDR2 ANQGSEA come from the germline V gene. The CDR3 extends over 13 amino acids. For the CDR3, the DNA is TGCAGCGTTGATACGGGACAGAATGAAAAACTGTTTTTT. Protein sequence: CSVDTGQNEKLFF.

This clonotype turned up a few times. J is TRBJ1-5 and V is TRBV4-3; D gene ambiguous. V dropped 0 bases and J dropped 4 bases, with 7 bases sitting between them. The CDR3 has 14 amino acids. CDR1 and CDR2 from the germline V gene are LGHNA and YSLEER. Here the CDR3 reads CASSQDGTNQPQHF. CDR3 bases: TGCGCCAGCAGCCAAGATGGCACTAATCAGCCCCAGCATTTT.

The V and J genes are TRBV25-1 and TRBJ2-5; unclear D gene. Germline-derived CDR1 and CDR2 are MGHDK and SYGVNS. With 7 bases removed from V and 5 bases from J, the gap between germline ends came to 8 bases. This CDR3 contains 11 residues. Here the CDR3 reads CASKGSETQYF. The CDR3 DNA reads TGTGCCAGCAAGGGCTCGGAGACCCAGTACTTC.

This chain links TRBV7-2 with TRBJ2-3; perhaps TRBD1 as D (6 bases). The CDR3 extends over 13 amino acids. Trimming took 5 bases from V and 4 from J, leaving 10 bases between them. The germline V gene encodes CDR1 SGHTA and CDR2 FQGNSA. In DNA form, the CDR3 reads TGTGCCAGCAGCCCAGGGGTTCCAGATACGCAGTATTTT. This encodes CASSPGVPDTQYF.

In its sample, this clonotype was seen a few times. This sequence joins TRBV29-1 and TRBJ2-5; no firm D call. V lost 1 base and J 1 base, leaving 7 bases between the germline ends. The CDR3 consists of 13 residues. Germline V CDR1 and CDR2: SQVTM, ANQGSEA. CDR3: CSVEVDSQETQYF. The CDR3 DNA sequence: TGCAGCGTTGAAGTAGATAGCCAAGAGACCCAGTACTTC. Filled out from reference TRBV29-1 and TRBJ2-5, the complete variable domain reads SAVISQKPSRDICQRGTSLTIQCQVDSQVTMMFWYRQQPGQSLTLIATANQGSEATYESGFVIDKFPISRPNLTFSTLTVSNMSPEDSSIYLCSVEVDSQETQYFGPGTRLLVL.

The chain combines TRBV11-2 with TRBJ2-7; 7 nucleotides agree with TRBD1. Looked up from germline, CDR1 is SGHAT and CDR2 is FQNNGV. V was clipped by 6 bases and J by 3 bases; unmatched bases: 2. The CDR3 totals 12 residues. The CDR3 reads CASRDRNYEQYF. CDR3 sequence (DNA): TGTGCCAGCAGGGACAGGAACTACGAGCAGTACTTC.

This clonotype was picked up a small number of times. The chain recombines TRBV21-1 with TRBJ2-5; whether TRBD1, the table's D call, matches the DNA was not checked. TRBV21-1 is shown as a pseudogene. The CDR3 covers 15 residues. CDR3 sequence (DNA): TGTGCCAGCAGCAAACGAAGGGACAGACAAGAGACCCAGTACTTC. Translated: CASSKRRDRQETQYF.